Presented here are 9 T cell receptor beta chains from one specimen sequenced in a study of cytomegalovirus exposure and HLA in healthy donors. Using immunoSEQ multiplex PCR, the repertoire was profiled, and TCRdb retains in-frame clones only, with some absent. Among tens of thousands of clones, 90% to 95% were seen once, and the ten largest hold 3% to 3.5%. Sequences were obtained from PBMCs. These receptors were taken from a man aged 18 to 30 in good health and CMV-seronegative.

This clone was detected a few times. The CDR3 region has the DNA TGTGCCAGCAGCTTCGACAGCCGTTTGAACACTGAAGCTTTCTTT. Its protein is CASSFDSRLNTEAFF. The chain has TRBV7-2 and TRBJ1-1; tentatively, D is TRBD1 (5 bases). Germline lookup yields CDR1 SGHTA and CDR2 FQGNSA. V lost 3 bases and J lost 0, with 11 bases in between. The CDR3 runs to 15 residues. Combining the CDR3 with reference TRBV7-2 and TRBJ1-1 gives the whole variable domain GAGVSQSPSNKVTEKGKDVELRCDPISGHTALYWYRQSLGQGLEFLIYFQGNSAPDKSGLPSDRFSAERTGGSVSTLTIQRTQQEDSAVYLCASSFDSRLNTEAFFGQGTRLTVV.

This clone was recorded only once. The chain has TRBV18 and TRBJ2-1, with 9 bases identical to TRBD2. The J segment lost 4 bases and the V segment lost 2 bases, leaving 18 bases of the junction unmatched. The CDR3 loop spans 20 amino acids. Germline-derived CDR1 and CDR2 are KGHSH and LQKENI. CDR3 protein: CASSPVAGARYLGGYNEQFF. Written as DNA, the CDR3 is TGTGCCAGCTCACCAGTAGCGGGAGCCCGATATCTAGGGGGATACAATGAGCAGTTCTTC.

V usage is TRBV7-8 and J usage is TRBJ2-1, with D possibly being TRBD2 (6 bases). Germline-derived CDR1 and CDR2 are SGHVS and FQNEAQ. CDR3 length equals 14 residues. The V and J ends lost 0 bases and 6 bases respectively, with 9 bases between them. CDR3 protein: CASSLAAGSNEQFF. The DNA for the CDR3 is TGTGCCAGCAGCTTAGCCGCGGGGTCCAATGAGCAGTTCTTC.

This clone was seen once. The chain couples TRBV18 to TRBJ2-7, with 7 bases identical to TRBD1. The CDR3 length is 14 residues. J gave up 1 base and V 3 bases, and 3 bases lay outside the gene matches. Germline lookup yields CDR1 KGHSH and CDR2 LQKENI. Here the CDR3 DNA reads TGTGCCAGCTCACCCGGACAGGTATCCTACGAGCAGTACTTC. Amino acid sequence: CASSPGQVSYEQYF.

The V and J genes are TRBV28 and TRBJ2-2; the match to TRBD2 covers 14 bases. The CDR3 runs 16 residues. Looked up from germline, CDR1 is MDHEN and CDR2 is SYDVKM. J gave up 6 bases and V 4 bases, and 4 bases lay outside the gene matches. The CDR3 region is CASSSPTSGRAGELFF. The CDR3 DNA reads as TGTGCCAGCAGTTCGCCGACTAGCGGGAGGGCCGGGGAGCTGTTTTTT. The whole variable domain, remainder taken from reference TRBV28 and TRBJ2-2, is DVKVTQSSRYLVKRTGEKVFLECVQDMDHENMFWYRQDPGLGLRLIYFSYDVKMKEKGDIPEGYSVSREKKERFSLILESASTNQTSMYLCASSSPTSGRAGELFFGEGSRLTVL.

The chain links TRBV27 to TRBJ2-3, with TRBD1 matching over 9 bases. J lost 4 bases, V lost 2 bases, and 10 bases had no gene match. CDR3 length equals 17 residues. Germline values: CDR1 MNHEY, CDR2 SMNVEV (reference sequence). Here the CDR3 DNA reads TGTGCCAGCAGTTTAGGGACAGGGAGAGGTATGGCAGATACGCAGTATTTT. Translated, it gives CASSLGTGRGMADTQYF.

The rearrangement joins TRBV30 to TRBJ2-7; D unresolved. V shed 1 base and J shed 0 bases, with 13 bases lying between them. This CDR3 spans 15 amino acids. Germline values: CDR1 GTSNPN, CDR2 SVGIG (reference sequence). The CDR3 spells CAWSEGFYYSYEQYF. Written as DNA, the CDR3 is TGTGCCTGGAGTGAAGGTTTTTACTACTCCTACGAGCAGTACTTC. The complete variable domain, with remaining parts taken from reference TRBV30 and TRBJ2-7, reads SQTIHQWPATLVQPVGSPLSLECTVEGTSNPNLYWYRQAAGRGLQLLFYSVGIGQISSEVPQNLSASRPQDRQFILSSKKLLLSDSGFYLCAWSEGFYYSYEQYFGPGTRLTVT.

CDR3 nucleotides: TGTGCCAGCAGCTTAACTAGCGGAGGGTACAATGAGCAGTTCTTC. Encoded protein: CASSLTSGGYNEQFF. V usage is TRBV7-8 and J usage is TRBJ2-1; 8 bases match TRBD2. This CDR3 spans 15 amino acids. Germline CDR1 SGHVS, CDR2 FQNEAQ. V lost 2 bases to trimming and J lost 4 bases; unmatched junction nucleotides: 4.

J is TRBJ2-5 and V is TRBV4-1; D is unclear. From germline, CDR1 is MGHRA and CDR2 YSYEKL. V was cut by 5 bases and J by 2 bases, with 12 bases left in between. The length of the CDR3 is 14 residues. CDR3 coding DNA: TGCGCCAGCAGCGAACCTGACTGGCAAGAGACCCAGTACTTC. Translation gives CASSEPDWQETQYF.